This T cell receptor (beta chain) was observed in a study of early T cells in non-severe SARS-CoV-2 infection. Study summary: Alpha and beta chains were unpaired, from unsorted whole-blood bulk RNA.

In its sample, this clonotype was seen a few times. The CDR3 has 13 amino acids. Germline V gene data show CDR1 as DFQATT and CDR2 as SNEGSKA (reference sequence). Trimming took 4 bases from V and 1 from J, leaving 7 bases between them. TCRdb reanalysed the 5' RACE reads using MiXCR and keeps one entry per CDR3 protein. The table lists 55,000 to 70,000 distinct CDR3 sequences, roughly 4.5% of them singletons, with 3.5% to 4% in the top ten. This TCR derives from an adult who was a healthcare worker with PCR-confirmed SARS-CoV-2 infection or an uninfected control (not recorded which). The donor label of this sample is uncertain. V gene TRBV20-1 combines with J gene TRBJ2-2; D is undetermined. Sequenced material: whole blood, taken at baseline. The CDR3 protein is CSAITGNTGELFF. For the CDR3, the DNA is TGCAGTGCTATAACCGGGAACACCGGGGAGCTGTTTTTT.